This T cell receptor beta chain was identified in a study of response to subunit inactivated influenza vaccine. TCRdb fed the RT-PCR reads into MiXCR, producing one record per CDR3 protein. The table lists about 190,000 distinct CDR3 sequences, about 15% of them singletons, with about 26% in the top ten. The source is a man aged 50 to 59 who received an inactivated influenza vaccine. This sample comprised CD8+ T cells sorted from PBMCs, obtained 4 to 6 days after vaccination.

CDR3 coding DNA: TGCAGTGCTACCGGGACAGTGGGCTACGAGCAGTACTTC. Amino acid sequence: CSATGTVGYEQYF. The J gene is TRBJ2-7, the V gene TRBV20-1; TRBD1 aligns across 7 bases. The CDR3 length is 13 residues. Germline CDR1 and CDR2: DFQATT and SNEGSKA (reference sequence). Trimming took 4 bases from V and 3 from J; bases not matched to a gene: 6.